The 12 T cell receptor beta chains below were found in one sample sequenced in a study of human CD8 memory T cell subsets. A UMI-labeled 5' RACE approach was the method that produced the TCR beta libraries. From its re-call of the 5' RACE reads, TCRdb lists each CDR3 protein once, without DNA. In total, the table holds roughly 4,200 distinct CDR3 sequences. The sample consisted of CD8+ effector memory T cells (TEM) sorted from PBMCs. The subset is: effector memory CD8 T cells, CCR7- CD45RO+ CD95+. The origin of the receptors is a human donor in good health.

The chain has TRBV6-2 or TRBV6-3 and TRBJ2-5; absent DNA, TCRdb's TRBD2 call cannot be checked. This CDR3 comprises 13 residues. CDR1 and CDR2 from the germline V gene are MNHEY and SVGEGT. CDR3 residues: CASTLDFQETQYF.

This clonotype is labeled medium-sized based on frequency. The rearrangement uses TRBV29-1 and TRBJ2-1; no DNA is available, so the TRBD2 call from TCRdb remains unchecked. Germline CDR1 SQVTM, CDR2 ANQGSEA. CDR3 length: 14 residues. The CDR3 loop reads CSVELAGDNGEQFF.

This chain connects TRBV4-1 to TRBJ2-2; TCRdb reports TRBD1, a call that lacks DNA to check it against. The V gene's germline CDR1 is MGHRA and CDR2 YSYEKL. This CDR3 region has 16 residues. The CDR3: CASSQEGTANTGELFF.

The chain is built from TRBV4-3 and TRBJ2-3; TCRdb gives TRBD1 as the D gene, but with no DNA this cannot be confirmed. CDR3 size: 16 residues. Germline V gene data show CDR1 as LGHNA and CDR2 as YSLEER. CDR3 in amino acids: CASSQDPQGGADTQYF.

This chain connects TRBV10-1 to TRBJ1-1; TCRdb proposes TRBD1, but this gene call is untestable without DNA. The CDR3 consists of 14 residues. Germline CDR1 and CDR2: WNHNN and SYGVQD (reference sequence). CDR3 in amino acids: CASSDWDPGTEAFF.

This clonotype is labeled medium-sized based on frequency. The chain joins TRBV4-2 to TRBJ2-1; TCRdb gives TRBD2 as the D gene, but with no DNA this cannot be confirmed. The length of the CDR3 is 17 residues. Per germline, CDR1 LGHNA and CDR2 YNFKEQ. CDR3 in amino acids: CASSQDGTSGRDNEQFF.

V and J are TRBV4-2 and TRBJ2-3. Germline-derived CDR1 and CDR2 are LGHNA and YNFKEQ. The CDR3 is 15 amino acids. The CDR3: CASSQGDSSTDTQYF.

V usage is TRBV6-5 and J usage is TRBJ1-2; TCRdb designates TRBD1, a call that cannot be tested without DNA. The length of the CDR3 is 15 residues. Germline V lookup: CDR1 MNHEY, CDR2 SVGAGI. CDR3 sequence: CASSYSRDRPYGYTF.

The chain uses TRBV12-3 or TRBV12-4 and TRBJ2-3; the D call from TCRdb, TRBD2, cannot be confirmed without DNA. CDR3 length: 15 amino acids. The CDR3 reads CASRWTSGSLDTQYF.

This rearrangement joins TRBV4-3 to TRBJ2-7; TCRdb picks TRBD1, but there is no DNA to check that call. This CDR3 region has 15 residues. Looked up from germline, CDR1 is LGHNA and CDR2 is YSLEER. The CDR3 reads CASSQEYGGSNEQYF.

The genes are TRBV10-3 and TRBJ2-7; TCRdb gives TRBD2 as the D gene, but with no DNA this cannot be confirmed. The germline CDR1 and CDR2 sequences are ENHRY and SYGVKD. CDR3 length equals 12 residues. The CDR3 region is CATGVEGYEQYF.

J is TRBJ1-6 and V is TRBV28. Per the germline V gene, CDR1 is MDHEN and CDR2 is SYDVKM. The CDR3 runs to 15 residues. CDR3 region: CASSYSRFYNSPLHF.